This is a list of T cell receptor beta chains from one sample in a study of T cell changes during pregnancy in multiple sclerosis. The repertoire was sequenced with immunoSEQ multiplex PCR; TCRdb's copy has only in-frame clones and lacks some. Found here are approximately 93,000 clones, approximately 90% of them singletons; the top ten hold roughly 1.9%. The sequenced sample was peripheral blood, obtained in the first trimester of pregnancy. The receptors were sampled from a female donor in good health, enrolled as a control in a pregnancy study. The CDR3 runs from the conserved cysteine through the conserved F or W. D genes are given only for firm matches. Clone size is shown for a subset of rows, as once, few, many or a class of expanded clone.

V gene: TRBV20-1; D gene: -; J gene: TRBJ2-1; clone size: -; CDR3 length: 11; CDR3 DNA: TGCAGTGCTGTTATCGGCGGTGAGCAGTTCTTC; CDR3 protein: CSAVIGGEQFF
V gene: TRBV28; D gene: TRBD1; J gene: TRBJ1-5; clone size: -; CDR3 length: 18; CDR3 DNA: TGTGCCAGCAGTCTCCCGACAGGGGCGAGCGATAGCAATCAGCCCCAGCATTTT; CDR3 protein: CASSLPTGASDSNQPQHF
V gene: TRBV6-5; D gene: TRBD1; J gene: TRBJ1-5; clone size: once; CDR3 length: 15; CDR3 DNA: TGTGCCAGCAGTTACTCAGGGACAGGTGAACAGCCCCAGCATTTT; CDR3 protein: CASSYSGTGEQPQHF
V gene: TRBV27; D gene: -; J gene: TRBJ2-5; clone size: -; CDR3 length: 15; CDR3 DNA: TGTGCCAGCAGTCCTCGGACTTTGGGGCAAGAGACCCAGTACTTC; CDR3 protein: CASSPRTLGQETQYF
V gene: TRBV15; D gene: TRBD2; J gene: TRBJ2-1; clone size: -; CDR3 length: 15; CDR3 DNA: TGTGCCACCAGCAGAGATCGGGGGGGAAACAATGAGCAGTTCTTC; CDR3 protein: CATSRDRGGNNEQFF
V gene: TRBV10-2; D gene: TRBD1; J gene: TRBJ2-7; clone size: -; CDR3 length: 15; CDR3 DNA: TGCGCCAGCAGTGACTCCGGGACAGGGCTCCGCGAGCAGTACTTC; CDR3 protein: CASSDSGTGLREQYF
V gene: TRBV11-2; D gene: -; J gene: TRBJ1-2; clone size: -; CDR3 length: 15; CDR3 DNA: TGTGCCAGCAGCCTCACTCTTGACAGTAACTATGGCTACACCTTC; CDR3 protein: CASSLTLDSNYGYTF
V gene: TRBV5-6; D gene: TRBD1; J gene: TRBJ2-7; clone size: -; CDR3 length: 12; CDR3 DNA: TGTGCCAGCAAGGGGGCTGGCTACGAGCAGTACTTC; CDR3 protein: CASKGAGYEQYF
V gene: TRBV7-9; D gene: TRBD2; J gene: TRBJ2-1; clone size: -; CDR3 length: 15; CDR3 DNA: TGTGCCAGCAGCTTTACTAGCGGGGACCCCAATGAGCAGTTCTTC; CDR3 protein: CASSFTSGDPNEQFF
V gene: TRBV20-1; D gene: -; J gene: TRBJ2-5; clone size: -; CDR3 length: 11; CDR3 DNA: TGCAGTGCTATCAGGGGAGAGACCCAGTACTTC; CDR3 protein: CSAIRGETQYF
V gene: TRBV27; D gene: -; J gene: TRBJ2-2; clone size: -; CDR3 length: 15; CDR3 DNA: TGTGCCAGCAGTTTAGTAGGGGGTCGGACCGGGGAGCTGTTTTTT; CDR3 protein: CASSLVGGRTGELFF
V gene: TRBV7-2; D gene: -; J gene: TRBJ1-2; clone size: -; CDR3 length: 13; CDR3 DNA: TGTGCCAGCAGCTCACAGCTTAACTATGGCTACACCTTC; CDR3 protein: CASSSQLNYGYTF
V gene: TRBV4-2; D gene: -; J gene: TRBJ1-5; clone size: -; CDR3 length: 14; CDR3 DNA: TGTGCCAGCAGCCAAGGGGGGGGAGGCCAGGCCCAGCATTTT; CDR3 protein: CASSQGGGGQAQHF
V gene: TRBV9; D gene: -; J gene: TRBJ1-1; clone size: -; CDR3 length: 15; CDR3 DNA: TGTGCCAGCAGCGTAACCCTGGACAGATCCACTGAAGCTTTCTTT; CDR3 protein: CASSVTLDRSTEAFF
V gene: TRBV5-4; D gene: -; J gene: TRBJ2-5; clone size: -; CDR3 length: 15; CDR3 DNA: TGTGCCAGCAGCTCTACCTCCGAGGGCCGGGGGACCCAGTACTTC; CDR3 protein: CASSSTSEGRGTQYF
V gene: TRBV27; D gene: TRBD1; J gene: TRBJ1-1; clone size: -; CDR3 length: 15; CDR3 DNA: TGTGCCAGCAGAAGAGAAGGACAGGGGAGCACTGAAGCTTTCTTT; CDR3 protein: CASRREGQGSTEAFF
V gene: TRBV10-2; D gene: -; J gene: TRBJ1-1; clone size: once; CDR3 length: 13; CDR3 DNA: TGCGCCAGCAGATATACAGGGAACACTGAAGCTTTCTTT; CDR3 protein: CASRYTGNTEAFF
V gene: TRBV29-1; D gene: -; J gene: TRBJ1-1; clone size: -; CDR3 length: 11; CDR3 DNA: TGCAGCGGGGGTAAGGAGGTGGAAGCTTTCTTT; CDR3 protein: CSGGKEVEAFF
V gene: TRBV29-1; D gene: -; J gene: TRBJ1-5; clone size: -; CDR3 length: 13; CDR3 DNA: TGCAGCGTTCAGCTGGCGGGCAATCAGCCCCAGCATTTT; CDR3 protein: CSVQLAGNQPQHF
V gene: TRBV7-8; D gene: -; J gene: TRBJ1-3; clone size: once; CDR3 length: 17; CDR3 DNA: TGTGCCAGCAGCTTAAACGTAGAAAGTTTCTCTGGAAACACCATATATTTT; CDR3 protein: CASSLNVESFSGNTIYF
V gene: TRBV15; D gene: TRBD1; J gene: TRBJ2-3; clone size: -; CDR3 length: 18; CDR3 DNA: TGTGCCACCAGCAGGGCCCAGACACAGGGGGCGAAAGGGGATACGCAGTATTTT; CDR3 protein: CATSRAQTQGAKGDTQYF
V gene: TRBV10-3; D gene: -; J gene: TRBJ1-2; clone size: -; CDR3 length: 15; CDR3 DNA: TGTGCCATCTCTCCCAGGGGACAAGCTAACTATGGCTACACCTTC; CDR3 protein: CAISPRGQANYGYTF
V gene: TRBV10-3; D gene: TRBD2; J gene: TRBJ2-3; clone size: -; CDR3 length: 15; CDR3 DNA: TGTGCCATCAGCCAGCGGGGGAGAAGCACAGATACGCAGTATTTT; CDR3 protein: CAISQRGRSTDTQYF
V gene: TRBV6-5; D gene: TRBD1; J gene: TRBJ2-7; clone size: -; CDR3 length: 15; CDR3 DNA: TGTGCCAGCAGTTACTCCCCGACAGGGCGCTACGAGCAGTACTTC; CDR3 protein: CASSYSPTGRYEQYF
V gene: TRBV6-6; D gene: TRBD1; J gene: TRBJ2-7; clone size: -; CDR3 length: 13; CDR3 DNA: TGTGCCAGCAGTAAGGGACAGTTCTACGAGCAGTACTTC; CDR3 protein: CASSKGQFYEQYF
V gene: TRBV5-1; D gene: TRBD1; J gene: TRBJ2-7; clone size: -; CDR3 length: 15; CDR3 DNA: TGCGCCAGCAGCTCCAGGGACAGGGGGGTTTACGAGCAGTACTTC; CDR3 protein: CASSSRDRGVYEQYF
V gene: TRBV27; D gene: -; J gene: TRBJ1-3; clone size: -; CDR3 length: 13; CDR3 DNA: TGTGCCAGCAGTTTTAATGAGGGAAACACCATATATTTT; CDR3 protein: CASSFNEGNTIYF
V gene: TRBV7-9; D gene: TRBD1; J gene: TRBJ2-2; clone size: -; CDR3 length: 14; CDR3 DNA: TGTGCCAGCAGAGTACAGGGGGAGTCCGGGGAGCTGTTTTTT; CDR3 protein: CASRVQGESGELFF
V gene: TRBV6-6; D gene: -; J gene: TRBJ2-1; clone size: -; CDR3 length: 12; CDR3 DNA: TGTGCCAGCATCCACCGGGGGAATGAGCAGTTCTTC; CDR3 protein: CASIHRGNEQFF
V gene: TRBV27; D gene: TRBD1; J gene: TRBJ2-2; clone size: few; CDR3 length: 14; CDR3 DNA: TGTGCCAGCAGTTGGACAGGGCCCACCGGGGAGCTGTTTTTT; CDR3 protein: CASSWTGPTGELFF
V gene: TRBV10-3; D gene: -; J gene: TRBJ1-1; clone size: once; CDR3 length: 15; CDR3 DNA: TGTGCCATCAGTGAGTCACTCACAGGCGTGAATGAAGCTTTCTTT; CDR3 protein: CAISESLTGVNEAFF
V gene: TRBV15; D gene: -; J gene: TRBJ1-1; clone size: -; CDR3 length: 14; CDR3 DNA: TGTGCCACCAGCAGAGATGTCGTGAACACTGAAGCTTTCTTT; CDR3 protein: CATSRDVVNTEAFF
V gene: TRBV14; D gene: -; J gene: TRBJ2-1; clone size: -; CDR3 length: 16; CDR3 DNA: TGTGCCAGCAGCCAACTACAGGTAAGGTCCTACAATGAGCAGTTCTTC; CDR3 protein: CASSQLQVRSYNEQFF
V gene: TRBV7-9; D gene: -; J gene: TRBJ1-1; clone size: -; CDR3 length: 14; CDR3 DNA: TGTGCCAGCAGCCCAGAGGGCCCGAACACTGAAGCTTTCTTT; CDR3 protein: CASSPEGPNTEAFF
V gene: TRBV19; D gene: -; J gene: TRBJ2-6; clone size: -; CDR3 length: 15; CDR3 DNA: TGTGCCAGTAGCAACAGGGTGGACGGGGCCAACGTCCTGACTTTC; CDR3 protein: CASSNRVDGANVLTF
V gene: TRBV6-5; D gene: -; J gene: TRBJ2-7; clone size: -; CDR3 length: 15; CDR3 DNA: TGTGCCAGCAGTTACGGGCAGGGGTGGGCCTACGAGCAGTACTTC; CDR3 protein: CASSYGQGWAYEQYF
V gene: TRBV14; D gene: -; J gene: TRBJ1-1; clone size: -; CDR3 length: 16; CDR3 DNA: TGTGCCAGCAGCCAAGAAACAGGGAGGGGGGGCACTGAAGCTTTCTTT; CDR3 protein: CASSQETGRGGTEAFF
V gene: TRBV9; D gene: TRBD1; J gene: TRBJ1-2; clone size: -; CDR3 length: 16; CDR3 DNA: TGTGCCAGCAGCGTAGGGGGACAGTCCAGCGTCTATGGCTACACCTTC; CDR3 protein: CASSVGGQSSVYGYTF
V gene: TRBV30; D gene: TRBD2; J gene: TRBJ2-1; clone size: -; CDR3 length: 13; CDR3 DNA: TGTGCCTGGGCCCCTAGCGGGTACAATGAGCAGTTCTTC; CDR3 protein: CAWAPSGYNEQFF
V gene: TRBV11-1; D gene: TRBD2; J gene: TRBJ2-7; clone size: -; CDR3 length: 15; CDR3 DNA: TGTGCCAGCAGCTCCCCGGCGGGGGGGCTCTACGAGCAGTACTTC; CDR3 protein: CASSSPAGGLYEQYF
V gene: TRBV5-1; D gene: -; J gene: TRBJ1-1; clone size: -; CDR3 length: 14; CDR3 DNA: TGCGCCAGCAAGGAGGGGCTGGGGAACACTGAAGCTTTCTTT; CDR3 protein: CASKEGLGNTEAFF
V gene: TRBV20-1; D gene: -; J gene: TRBJ1-1; clone size: -; CDR3 length: 11; CDR3 DNA: TGCAGTGCGAGAACAGAGATTGAAGCTTTCTTT; CDR3 protein: CSARTEIEAFF
V gene: TRBV11-3; D gene: -; J gene: TRBJ2-1; clone size: -; CDR3 length: 14; CDR3 DNA: TGTGCCAGCAGCTTACCGGGGGTAAGGAATGAGCAGTTCTTC; CDR3 protein: CASSLPGVRNEQFF
V gene: TRBV9; D gene: TRBD1; J gene: TRBJ2-2; clone size: few; CDR3 length: 15; CDR3 DNA: TGTGCCAGCAGCGTTGGACAGGAGAACACCGGGGAGCTGTTTTTT; CDR3 protein: CASSVGQENTGELFF
V gene: TRBV6-1; D gene: -; J gene: TRBJ1-2; clone size: -; CDR3 length: 16; CDR3 DNA: TGTGCCAGCAGTGAACCGTCACAGGGATCTAACTATGGCTACACCTTC; CDR3 protein: CASSEPSQGSNYGYTF
V gene: TRBV27; D gene: TRBD1; J gene: TRBJ2-5; clone size: -; CDR3 length: 13; CDR3 DNA: TGTGCCAGCAGTTTAAGGGGGCGAGAGACCCAGTACTTC; CDR3 protein: CASSLRGRETQYF
V gene: TRBV6-1; D gene: TRBD1; J gene: TRBJ2-5; clone size: -; CDR3 length: 12; CDR3 DNA: TGTGCCAGCAGTACAGGGGAGCAGACCCAGTACTTC; CDR3 protein: CASSTGEQTQYF
V gene: TRBV6-5; D gene: TRBD2; J gene: TRBJ2-3; clone size: -; CDR3 length: 15; CDR3 DNA: TGTGCCAGCAGTTGGACTAGCGGGGGACCAGATACGCAGTATTTT; CDR3 protein: CASSWTSGGPDTQYF
V gene: TRBV5-1; D gene: -; J gene: TRBJ1-3; clone size: -; CDR3 length: 16; CDR3 DNA: TGCGCCAGCAGCTTGGGGGCCTACCTCTCTGGAAACACCATATATTTT; CDR3 protein: CASSLGAYLSGNTIYF
V gene: TRBV5-1; D gene: -; J gene: TRBJ2-3; clone size: -; CDR3 length: 16; CDR3 DNA: TGCGCCAGCAGCTTGATCGGACGGGGGGCCACAGATACGCAGTATTTT; CDR3 protein: CASSLIGRGATDTQYF
V gene: TRBV7-9; D gene: TRBD1; J gene: TRBJ1-2; clone size: -; CDR3 length: 13; CDR3 DNA: TGTGCCAGCAGCTTAGCAGGGGGCAGCGGCTACACCTTC; CDR3 protein: CASSLAGGSGYTF
V gene: TRBV7-2; D gene: -; J gene: TRBJ1-3; clone size: once; CDR3 length: 15; CDR3 DNA: TGTGCCAGCAGCTTAGGGGCCGCCCAGCCCCAGTCCATATATTTT; CDR3 protein: CASSLGAAQPQSIYF